This TCR beta chain is from a study of blood T cell repertoires in COVID-19. At the level of the study: Whether acute or convalescent, the COVID-19 samples came from the United States, Italy and Spain. The cDNA or gDNA used as material had been derived from T cells, B-cell-depleted T cells, or PBMCs.

Under the authors' procedure: Estimation of nucleated cell counts relied on the amplification of reference gene primers. The repertoire was sequenced with immunoSEQ multiplex PCR; TCRdb's copy has only in-frame clones and lacks some. V, J and clone size are taken as reported in that table, and D and trimming were inferred from the DNA itself. The data contain over 95,000 clones, around 85% of them singletons. Germline loops: CDR1 MDHEN, CDR2 SYDVKM. V lost 0 bases and J lost 2, with 14 bases in between. The CDR3 consists of 17 residues. The chain employs TRBV28 and TRBJ1-5, with D perhaps matching TRBD1 (5 bases). The clonotype originates from a human donor in a cohort sampled during active COVID-19. Material: peripheral blood. Written as DNA, the CDR3 is TGTGCCAGCAGTTTATGGATAGGGACGGGAGGCAATCAGCCCCAGCATTTT. It specifies CASSLWIGTGGNQPQHF. The full variable domain, completed using reference TRBV28 and TRBJ1-5, is DVKVTQSSRYLVKRTGEKVFLECVQDMDHENMFWYRQDPGLGLRLIYFSYDVKMKEKGDIPEGYSVSREKKERFSLILESASTNQTSMYLCASSLWIGTGGNQPQHFGDGTRLSIL.